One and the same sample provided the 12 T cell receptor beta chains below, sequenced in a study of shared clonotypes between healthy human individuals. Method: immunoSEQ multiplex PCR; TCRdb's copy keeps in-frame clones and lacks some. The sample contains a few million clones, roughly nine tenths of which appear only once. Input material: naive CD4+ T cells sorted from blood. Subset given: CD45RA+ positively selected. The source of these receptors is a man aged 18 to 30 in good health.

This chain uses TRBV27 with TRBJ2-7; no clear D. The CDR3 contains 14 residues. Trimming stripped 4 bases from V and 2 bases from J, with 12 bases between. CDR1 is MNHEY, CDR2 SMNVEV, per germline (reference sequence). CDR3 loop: CASSYRRPPYEQYF. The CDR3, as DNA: TGTGCCAGCAGTTACCGAAGGCCCCCCTACGAGCAGTACTTC.

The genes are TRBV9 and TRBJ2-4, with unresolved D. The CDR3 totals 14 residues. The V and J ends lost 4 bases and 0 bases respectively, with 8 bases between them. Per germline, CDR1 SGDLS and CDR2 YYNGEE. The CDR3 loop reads CASSLGGAKNIQYF. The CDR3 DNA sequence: TGTGCCAGCAGCCTAGGCGGAGCCAAAAACATTCAGTACTTC.

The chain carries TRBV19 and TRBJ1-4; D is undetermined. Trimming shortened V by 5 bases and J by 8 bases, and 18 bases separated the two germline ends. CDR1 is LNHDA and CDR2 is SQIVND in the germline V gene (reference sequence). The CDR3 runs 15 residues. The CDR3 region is CASSPQVDLSEKLFF. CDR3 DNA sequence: TGTGCCAGTAGTCCTCAGGTGGATCTAAGCGAAAAACTGTTTTTT.

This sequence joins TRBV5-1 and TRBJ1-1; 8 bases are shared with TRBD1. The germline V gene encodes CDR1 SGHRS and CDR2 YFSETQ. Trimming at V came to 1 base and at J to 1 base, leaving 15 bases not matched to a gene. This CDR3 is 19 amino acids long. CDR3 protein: CASSLNPGTGMSWNTEAFF. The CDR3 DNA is TGCGCCAGCAGCTTGAACCCTGGGACAGGCATGTCGTGGAACACTGAAGCTTTCTTT.

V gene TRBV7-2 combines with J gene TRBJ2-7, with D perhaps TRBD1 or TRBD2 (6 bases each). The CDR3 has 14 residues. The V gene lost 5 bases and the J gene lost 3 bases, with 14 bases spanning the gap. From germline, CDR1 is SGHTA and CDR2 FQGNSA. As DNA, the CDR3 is TGTGCCAGCAGCCGCCTAGGGGGGAGCTACGAGCAGTACTTC. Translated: CASSRLGGSYEQYF.

DNA for the CDR3: TGTGCCGGGGGGCGGGACCCCTACGAGCAGTACTTC. Its translation is CAGGRDPYEQYF. This chain links TRBV7-9 with TRBJ2-7; the D call may be TRBD1 or TRBD2 (6 bases each). Germline loops: CDR1 SEHNR, CDR2 FQNEAQ (reference sequence). This CDR3 has 12 amino acids. Trimming took off 11 bases at V and 2 bases at J, with 13 bases between the two ends.

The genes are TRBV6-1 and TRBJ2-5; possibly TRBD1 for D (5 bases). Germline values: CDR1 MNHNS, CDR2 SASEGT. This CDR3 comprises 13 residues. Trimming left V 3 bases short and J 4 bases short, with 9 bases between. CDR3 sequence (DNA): TGTGCCAGCAGTGACAGGGTGCGAGAGACCCAGTACTTC. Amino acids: CASSDRVRETQYF.

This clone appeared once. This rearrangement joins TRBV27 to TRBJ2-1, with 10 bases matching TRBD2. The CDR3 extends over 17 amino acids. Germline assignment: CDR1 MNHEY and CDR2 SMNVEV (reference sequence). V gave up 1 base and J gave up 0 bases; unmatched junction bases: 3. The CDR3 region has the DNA TGTGCCAGCAGTTTATTCGCTAGCGGGAGCTCCTACAATGAGCAGTTCTTC. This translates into CASSLFASGSSYNEQFF.

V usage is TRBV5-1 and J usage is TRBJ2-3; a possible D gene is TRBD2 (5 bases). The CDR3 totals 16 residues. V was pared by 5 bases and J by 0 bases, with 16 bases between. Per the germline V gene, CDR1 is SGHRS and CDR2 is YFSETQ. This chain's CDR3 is CASRLVTPQSTDTQYF. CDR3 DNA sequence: TGCGCCAGCAGACTAGTGACTCCTCAAAGCACAGATACGCAGTATTTT.

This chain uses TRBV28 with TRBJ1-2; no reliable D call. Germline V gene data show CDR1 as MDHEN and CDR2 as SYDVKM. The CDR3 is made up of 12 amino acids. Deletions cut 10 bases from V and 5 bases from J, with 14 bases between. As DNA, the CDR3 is TGTGCCACCGAAAATTCATATTATGGCTACACCTTC. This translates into CATENSYYGYTF.

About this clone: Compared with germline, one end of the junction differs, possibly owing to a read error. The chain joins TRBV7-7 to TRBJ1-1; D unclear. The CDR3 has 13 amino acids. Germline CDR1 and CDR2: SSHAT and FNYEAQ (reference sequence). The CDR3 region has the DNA TGTGCTAGCAGCTTGCGAGAGGCCACTGAAGCTTTCTTT. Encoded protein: CASSLREATEAFF.

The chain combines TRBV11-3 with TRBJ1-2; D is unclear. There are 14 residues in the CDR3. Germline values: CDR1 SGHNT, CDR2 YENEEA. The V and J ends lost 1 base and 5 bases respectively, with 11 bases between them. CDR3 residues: CASSLAGTVYGYTF. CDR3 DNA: TGTGCCAGCAGCTTAGCCGGTACGGTGTATGGCTACACCTTC.